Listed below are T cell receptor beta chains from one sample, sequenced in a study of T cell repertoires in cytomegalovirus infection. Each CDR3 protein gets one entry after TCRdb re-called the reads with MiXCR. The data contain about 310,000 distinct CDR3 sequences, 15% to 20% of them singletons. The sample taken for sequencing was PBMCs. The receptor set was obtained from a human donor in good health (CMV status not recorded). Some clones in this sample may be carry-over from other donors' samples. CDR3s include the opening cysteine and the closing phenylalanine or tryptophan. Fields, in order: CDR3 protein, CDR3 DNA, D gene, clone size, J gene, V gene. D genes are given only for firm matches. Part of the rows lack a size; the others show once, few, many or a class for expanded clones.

CDR3: CASSESWTGADEQFF
DNA: TGTGCCAGCAGTGAATCATGGACAGGGGCGGATGAGCAGTTCTTC
D: TRBD1
size: few
J: TRBJ2-1
V: TRBV2

CDR3: CASSLWEDYGYTF
DNA: TGTGCCAGCAGCTTATGGGAAGATTATGGCTACACCTTC
D: -
size: few
J: TRBJ1-2
V: TRBV11-2

CDR3: CASSQENGRDRGVNEQFF
DNA: TGCGCCAGCAGCCAAGAGAATGGGAGGGACAGGGGGGTCAATGAGCAGTTCTTC
D: TRBD1
size: -
J: TRBJ2-1
V: TRBV4-1

CDR3: CASFEQGAEKLFF
DNA: TGTGCCAGCTTTGAACAGGGGGCCGAAAAACTGTTTTTT
D: TRBD1
size: many
J: TRBJ1-4
V: TRBV12-3/TRBV12-4

CDR3: CASSPRQAMNTEAFF
DNA: TGCGCCAGCAGCCCTAGACAGGCCATGAACACTGAAGCTTTCTTT
D: -
size: few
J: TRBJ1-1
V: TRBV4-1

CDR3: CASTLDRGVEQYF
DNA: TGTGCCAGCACCTTGGACAGGGGGGTTGAGCAGTACTTC
D: TRBD1
size: many
J: TRBJ2-7
V: TRBV7-2

CDR3: CASSEQIAGNEKLFF
DNA: TGTGCCAGCAGTGAACAGATCGCGGGAAATGAAAAACTGTTTTTT
D: -
size: -
J: TRBJ1-4
V: TRBV2

CDR3: CASTPGAQGTEAFF
DNA: TGTGCCAGCACCCCGGGTGCCCAGGGCACTGAAGCTTTCTTT
D: -
size: many
J: TRBJ1-1
V: TRBV12-3/TRBV12-4

CDR3: CSVEGREGETQYF
DNA: TGCAGTGTGGAAGGCCGGGAAGGAGAGACCCAGTACTTC
D: -
size: -
J: TRBJ2-5
V: TRBV20-1

CDR3: CASSLARTGAYEQYF
DNA: TGCGCCAGCAGCCTCGCCAGGACAGGTGCCTACGAGCAGTACTTC
D: TRBD1
size: few
J: TRBJ2-7
V: TRBV4-1

CDR3: CASSLQLAGAEQYF
DNA: TGTGCCAGCAGCTTACAACTAGCGGGGGCCGAGCAGTACTTC
D: TRBD2
size: few
J: TRBJ2-7
V: TRBV5-8

CDR3: CASSSARSYEQYF
DNA: TGTGCCAGCAGCTCGGCCCGATCCTACGAGCAGTACTTC
D: -
size: -
J: TRBJ2-7
V: TRBV13

CDR3: CASSYSAGRGSYEQYF
DNA: TGTGCCAGCAGTTACTCGGCAGGAAGGGGGTCCTACGAGCAGTACTTC
D: -
size: many
J: TRBJ2-7
V: TRBV6-5

CDR3: CASRTSGGPDTQYF
DNA: TGTGCCAGTAGGACTAGCGGGGGGCCAGATACGCAGTATTTT
D: TRBD2
size: many
J: TRBJ2-3
V: TRBV19

CDR3: CASSQVRGYNEQFF
DNA: TGCGCCAGCAGCCAAGTACGGGGCTACAATGAGCAGTTCTTC
D: -
size: -
J: TRBJ2-1
V: TRBV4-3

CDR3: CASSPRVDANTGELFF
DNA: TGTGCCAGCTCACCACGGGTGGACGCGAACACCGGGGAGCTGTTTTTT
D: -
size: -
J: TRBJ2-2
V: TRBV18